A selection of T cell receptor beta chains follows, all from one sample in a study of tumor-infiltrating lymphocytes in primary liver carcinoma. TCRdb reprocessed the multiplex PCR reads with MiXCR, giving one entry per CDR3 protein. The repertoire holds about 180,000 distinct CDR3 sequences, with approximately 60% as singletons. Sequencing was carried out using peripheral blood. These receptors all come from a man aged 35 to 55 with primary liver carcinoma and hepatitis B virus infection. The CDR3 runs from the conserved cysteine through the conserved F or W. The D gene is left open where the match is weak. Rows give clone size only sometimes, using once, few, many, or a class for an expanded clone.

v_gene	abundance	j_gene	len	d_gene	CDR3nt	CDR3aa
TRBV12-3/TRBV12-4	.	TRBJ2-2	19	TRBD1	TGTGCCAGCAGTTTAGCAGGAGGGAAGACAGGGGCGAACACCGGGGAGCTGTTTTTT	CASSLAGGKTGANTGELFF
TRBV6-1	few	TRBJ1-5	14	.	TGTGCCAGCACCACTACATCAGGGACACAGCCCCAGCATTTT	CASTTTSGTQPQHF
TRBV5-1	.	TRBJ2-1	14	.	TGCGCCAGCAGCTTGGCGACGGGAGACAATGAGCAGTTCTTC	CASSLATGDNEQFF
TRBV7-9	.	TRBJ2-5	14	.	TGTGCCAGCAGCCCTGGGTCAGAGCAAGAGACCCAGTACTTC	CASSPGSEQETQYF
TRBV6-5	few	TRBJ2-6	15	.	TGTGCCAGCACCCCGACAGATTCTGGGGCCAACGTCCTGACTTTC	CASTPTDSGANVLTF
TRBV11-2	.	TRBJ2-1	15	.	TGTGCCAGCAACCAAGTACCGGGATCCTTTCTTAGGCAGTTCTTC	CASNQVPGSFLRQFF
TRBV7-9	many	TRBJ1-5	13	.	TGTGCCAGCAGCAACACGGAGATCCAGCCCCAGCATTTT	CASSNTEIQPQHF
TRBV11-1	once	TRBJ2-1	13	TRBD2	TGTGTCAGTGCTAACGCGGGAGCGAATGAGCAGTTCTTC	CVSANAGANEQFF
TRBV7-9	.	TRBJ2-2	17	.	TGCGCCAGCAGCCACTTGGACGGGGACACTAGGACCGGGGAGCTGTTTTTT	CASSHLDGDTRTGELFF
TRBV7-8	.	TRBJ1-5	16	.	TGTGCCAGCAGCTTAGCGGTAGGGGGAAGCAATCAGCCCCAGCATTTT	CASSLAVGGSNQPQHF
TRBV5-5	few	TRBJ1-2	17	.	TGTGCCAGCAGCTTGGCCGGGAACAGGGCAGCTAACTATGGCTACACCTTC	CASSLAGNRAANYGYTF
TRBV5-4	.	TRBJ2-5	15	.	TGTGCCAGCAGCTCCGGTGGAGGAGAGTGGGAGACCCAGTACTTC	CASSSGGGEWETQYF
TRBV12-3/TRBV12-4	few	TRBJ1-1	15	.	TGTGCCAGCAGTTTACTGGTACAGGGGAACACTGAAGCTTTCTTT	CASSLLVQGNTEAFF
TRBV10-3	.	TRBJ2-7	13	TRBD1	TGTGCCATCAGAGAGTGGGACAGGTACGAGCAGTACTTC	CAIREWDRYEQYF
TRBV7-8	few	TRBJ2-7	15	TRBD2	TGTGCCAGCAGCTTAGGTCTAGCGGGAGGGAACGAGCAGTACTTC	CASSLGLAGGNEQYF
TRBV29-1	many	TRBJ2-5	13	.	TGCAGCGTTGCCCCGGATACAGGAGCGACCCAGTACTTC	CSVAPDTGATQYF
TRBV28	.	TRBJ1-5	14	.	TGTGCCAGCACAGGGACGGGGAGCAATCAGCCCCAGCATTTT	CASTGTGSNQPQHF
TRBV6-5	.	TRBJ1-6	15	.	TGTGCCAGCAGTTACTCAGGGAGGAGTTATTTACCCCTCCACTTT	CASSYSGRSYLPLHF
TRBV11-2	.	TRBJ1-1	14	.	.	CASKWGQGNTEVFF
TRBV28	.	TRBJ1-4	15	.	TGTGCCAGCAGTTCCGGTGGGCGCAGGGATGAAAAACTATTTTTT	CASSSGGRRDEKLFF
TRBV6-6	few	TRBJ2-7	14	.	TGTGCCAGCAGTTACATTGGGGGCCTCGACGAGCAGTACTTC	CASSYIGGLDEQYF
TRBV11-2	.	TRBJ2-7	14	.	TGTGCCAGCGGCTTAGCTCTGACCGACTCCGAGCAGTACTTC	CASGLALTDSEQYF
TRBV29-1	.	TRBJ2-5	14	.	TGCAGCGTTGAACGGGACGAGAAGCAAGAGACCCAGTACTTC	CSVERDEKQETQYF
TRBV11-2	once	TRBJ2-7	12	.	TGTGCCAGCAGTTCCCTTAGGAACGAGCATTACTTC	CASSSLRNEHYF
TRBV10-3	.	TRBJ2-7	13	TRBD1	TGTGCCATCTGTGAGGGACAGGGTTACGAGCAGTACTTC	CAICEGQGYEQYF
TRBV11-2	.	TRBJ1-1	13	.	TGTACCAGCAGCTTAGATCGGCGCCGAGGAGCTTTCTTT	CTSSLDRRRGAFF
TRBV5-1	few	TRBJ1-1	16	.	TGCGCCAGCAGCTTGGCAGACAGCGGGAGGAACACTGAAGCTTTCTTT	CASSLADSGRNTEAFF
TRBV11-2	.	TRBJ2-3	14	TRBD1	TGTGCCAGCAGCTTTGACAGGGGGTCAGATACGCAGTATTTT	CASSFDRGSDTQYF
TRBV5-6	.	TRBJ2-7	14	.	TGTGCCAGCAGCCGGGGCCTGGATAGGGGCGAGCAGTACTTC	CASSRGLDRGEQYF
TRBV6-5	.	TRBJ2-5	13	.	TGTGCCAACAGTTACCTGGAGGGGGAGACCCAGTACTTC	CANSYLEGETQYF
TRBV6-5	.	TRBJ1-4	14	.	TGTGTCACCAGTTCGGGACATAGAGATGAAAAACTGTTTTTT	CVTSSGHRDEKLFF
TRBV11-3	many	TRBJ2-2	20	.	TGTGCCAGCAGCTTCACTTTATTGATCGCAGGGCAGACGAACACCGGGGAGCTGTTTTTT	CASSFTLLIAGQTNTGELFF
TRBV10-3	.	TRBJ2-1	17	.	TGTGCCATCAGTGCCTCCTCGACTAGTCTGGGTCTCAATGAGCAGTTCTTC	CAISASSTSLGLNEQFF
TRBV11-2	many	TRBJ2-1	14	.	TGTGCCAGCAGCGCTGGGGGGTTCGGCGATGAGCAGTTCTTC	CASSAGGFGDEQFF
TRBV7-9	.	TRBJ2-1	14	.	TGTGCCAGCAGTTCCCGGGCGGGACCTGCCCAGCAGTTCTTC	CASSSRAGPAQQFF
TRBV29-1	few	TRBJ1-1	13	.	TGCAGCGTTGACGGGTCTTGGGGCACTGAAGCTTTCTTT	CSVDGSWGTEAFF
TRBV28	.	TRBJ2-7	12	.	TGTGCCAGCAGTTTGTGGAACTACGAGCAGTACTTC	CASSLWNYEQYF
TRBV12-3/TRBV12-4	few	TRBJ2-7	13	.	TGTGCCAGCAGGAAGGACAGATCCTACGAGCAGTACTTC	CASRKDRSYEQYF
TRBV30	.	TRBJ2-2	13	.	TGTGCCTGGAGTGAGTTGGGGGCCGGGGAGCTGTTTTTT	CAWSELGAGELFF
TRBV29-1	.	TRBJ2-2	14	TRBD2	TGCAGCACCCAACCCGGGAGGGCCACCGGGGAGCTGTTTTTT	CSTQPGRATGELFF
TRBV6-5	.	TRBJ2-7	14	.	TGTGCCAGGGGAAACCGGGACGGGACCTACGAGCAGTACTTC	CARGNRDGTYEQYF
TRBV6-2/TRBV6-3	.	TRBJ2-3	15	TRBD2	TGTGCCAGCTCCCAAGGGACTAGCGGGACAGATACGCAGTATTTT	CASSQGTSGTDTQYF
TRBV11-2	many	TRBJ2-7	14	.	TGTGCCAGCAGCTGGGAGGGGGGTCCCTACGAGCAGTACTTC	CASSWEGGPYEQYF
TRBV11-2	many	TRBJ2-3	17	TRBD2	TGTGCCAGCAGCTTATGGGGAACTAGCGGGAGTTCGGATACGCAGTATTTT	CASSLWGTSGSSDTQYF
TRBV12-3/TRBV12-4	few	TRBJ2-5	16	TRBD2	TGTGCCAGCAGTCCTCCACTAGCGGGAACTGGGGAGACCCAGTACTTC	CASSPPLAGTGETQYF
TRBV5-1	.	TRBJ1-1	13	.	TGCGCCAGCAGCTTAGAACGTGGCACTGAAGCTTTCTTT	CASSLERGTEAFF
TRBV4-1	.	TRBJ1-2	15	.	TGCGCCAGCAGCCAAGGAACAGGGCTTAACTATGGCTACACCTTC	CASSQGTGLNYGYTF
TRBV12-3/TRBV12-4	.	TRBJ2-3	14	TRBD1	TGTGCCAGCAGGCCGACAGGGGTGGCAAATACGCAGTATTTT	CASRPTGVANTQYF
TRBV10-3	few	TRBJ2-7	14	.	TGTGCCATCAGTGAGTCGCCAGGGGTCTACGAGCAGTACTTC	CAISESPGVYEQYF
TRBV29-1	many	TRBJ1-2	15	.	TGCAGCGCCCGTCTAACGGGAGCTCGAAACTATGGCTACACCTTC	CSARLTGARNYGYTF
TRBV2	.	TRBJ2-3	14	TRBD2	TGTGCCAGCACGACTAGCCTCCGCACAGATACGCAGTATTTT	CASTTSLRTDTQYF
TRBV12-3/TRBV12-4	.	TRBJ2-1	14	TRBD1	TGTGCCAGCAGGCGTACAGGGGGATCCAACGAGCAGTTCTTC	CASRRTGGSNEQFF
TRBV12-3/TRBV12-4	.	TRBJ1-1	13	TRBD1	TGTGCCAGCAGCCTACAGGGGGGAACTGGAGCTTTCTTT	CASSLQGGTGAFF
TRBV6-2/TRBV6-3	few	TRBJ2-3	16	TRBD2	TGTGCCAGCAGTTACGGTCGCGGGAGTATGACAGATACGCAGTATTTT	CASSYGRGSMTDTQYF